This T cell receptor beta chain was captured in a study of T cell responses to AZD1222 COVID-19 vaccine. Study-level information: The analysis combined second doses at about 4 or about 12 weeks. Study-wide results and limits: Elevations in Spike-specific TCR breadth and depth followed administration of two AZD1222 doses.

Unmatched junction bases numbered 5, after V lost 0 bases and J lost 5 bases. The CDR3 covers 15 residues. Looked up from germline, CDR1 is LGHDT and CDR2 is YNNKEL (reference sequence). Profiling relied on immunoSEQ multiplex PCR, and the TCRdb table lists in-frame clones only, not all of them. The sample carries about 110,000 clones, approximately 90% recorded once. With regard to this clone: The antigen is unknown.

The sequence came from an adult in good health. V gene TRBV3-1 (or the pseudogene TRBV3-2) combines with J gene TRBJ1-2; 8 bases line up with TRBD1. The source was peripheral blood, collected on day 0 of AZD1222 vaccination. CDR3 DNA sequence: TGTGCCAGCAGCCAAGAAACAGGGGGATTTTATGGCTACACCTTC. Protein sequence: CASSQETGGFYGYTF.